The 10 T cell receptor beta chains reported below all come from one sample, sequenced in a study of CD8 T cells in Susac syndrome. RNA amounts of about 0.5 to 1 ug underwent reverse transcription with random hexamers. TCRdb independently ran MiXCR on the immunoSEQ multiplex PCR reads; one entry per CDR3 protein. The sample includes 150,000 to 200,000 distinct CDR3 sequences, around 90% of them seen just once. The source material was CD4+ T cells from PBMCs. These receptors all come from a human donor in good health.

This chain connects TRBV6-5 to TRBJ2-3, with a possible D match to TRBD2 (5 bases). The CDR3 totals 16 residues. Per germline, CDR1 MNHEY and CDR2 SVGAGI. The V and J ends lost 2 bases and 0 bases respectively, with 12 bases between them. The DNA of the CDR3 is TGTGCCAGCAGTTACCGTGGCGGGTCAAGCACAGATACGCAGTATTTT. Its translation: CASSYRGGSSTDTQYF.

The table lists this clonotype with a count of one. The chain couples TRBV6-1 to TRBJ1-5; TRBD1 matches 7 bases. V lost 3 bases and J lost 9; bases outside the gene matches: 8. The CDR3 runs to 14 residues. CDR1 and CDR2 (germline): MNHNS, SASEGT. The CDR3 reads CASSDRGAYGPQHF. The CDR3, as DNA: TGTGCCAGCAGTGACAGGGGGGCTTATGGGCCCCAGCATTTT.

The chain recombines TRBV10-1 with TRBJ2-5; TRBD1 agrees at 9 bases. Germline V gives CDR1 WNHNN, CDR2 SYGVQD (reference sequence). This CDR3 is built from 15 residues. V shed 4 bases and J 3 bases; nucleotides not matched to a gene: 6. The DNA of the CDR3 is TGCGCCAGCAGTGCCGGGACAGGGAGCGAAGAGACCCAGTACTTC. Amino acids: CASSAGTGSEETQYF.

As DNA, the CDR3 is TGTCCTGGGAGCTTCCTCAAATCGGGACGGGGGACTGAAGTTTTCTTT. As protein: CPGSFLKSGRGTEVFF. The chain couples TRBV22-1 to TRBJ1-1; TRBD1 is the table's D call, not checked against the DNA. TRBV22-1 is an annotated pseudogene. The CDR3 totals 16 residues.

In its sample, this clonotype was seen once. The chain carries TRBV2 and TRBJ2-5; TRBD1 matches at 8 bases. CDR3 length: 16 residues. Germline CDR1 reads SNHLY; CDR2 reads FYNNEI. V dropped 2 bases and J dropped 4; count of bases not matched to a gene: 9. The CDR3 region is CASSERAGQGRETQYF. The CDR3 DNA reads as TGTGCCAGCAGTGAAAGGGCCGGACAGGGTAGAGAGACCCAGTACTTC.

The chain joins TRBV28 to TRBJ1-2; D is undetermined. V lost 0 bases to trimming and J lost 4 bases, with 12 bases between them. Germline CDR1 MDHEN, CDR2 SYDVKM. The CDR3 runs 15 residues. The CDR3 reads CASSLWPALGYGYTF. CDR3 in DNA: TGTGCCAGCAGTTTATGGCCAGCTCTTGGCTATGGCTACACCTTC.

This chain links TRBV20-1 with TRBJ1-1; 8 nucleotides line up with TRBD1. Germline trimming cut 7 bases from V and 5 bases from J; bases unmatched to any gene: 9. CDR1 and CDR2 (germline): DFQATT, SNEGSKA (reference sequence). This CDR3 contains 13 residues. In DNA form, the CDR3 reads TGCAGTGTTAGCAGGGGGCAGGCAACTGAAGCTTTCTTT. Protein sequence: CSVSRGQATEAFF.

The chain uses TRBV6-2 or TRBV6-3 and TRBJ1-1, with D unresolved. CDR1 and CDR2 (germline): MNHEY, SVGEGT. Trimming shortened V by 6 bases and J by 1 base, and 3 bases separated the two germline ends. The CDR3 sequence is 11 residues long. The DNA of the CDR3 is TGTGCCAGCAGGCCGAACACTGAAGCTTTCTTT. Protein: CASRPNTEAFF.

This sequence joins TRBV20-1 and TRBJ2-5; D possibly uses TRBD1 or TRBD2 (5 bases each). The ends were cut back, 1 base at V and 5 bases at J, with 17 bases in the middle. Per germline, CDR1 DFQATT and CDR2 SNEGSKA (reference sequence). The CDR3 spans 15 residues. The CDR3: CSARGGSGIWETQYF. CDR3 DNA sequence: TGCAGTGCTAGAGGGGGGTCGGGGATATGGGAGACCCAGTACTTC.

The chain couples TRBV11-2 to TRBJ2-3; D ambiguous. This CDR3 is 11 amino acids long. Trimming shortened V by 11 bases and J by 5 bases, and 11 bases separated the two germline ends. CDR1 and CDR2 (germline): SGHAT, FQNNGV. CDR3 sequence (DNA): TGTGCCGTGTCGGGCCAAGATACGCAGTATTTT. This codes for CAVSGQDTQYF.